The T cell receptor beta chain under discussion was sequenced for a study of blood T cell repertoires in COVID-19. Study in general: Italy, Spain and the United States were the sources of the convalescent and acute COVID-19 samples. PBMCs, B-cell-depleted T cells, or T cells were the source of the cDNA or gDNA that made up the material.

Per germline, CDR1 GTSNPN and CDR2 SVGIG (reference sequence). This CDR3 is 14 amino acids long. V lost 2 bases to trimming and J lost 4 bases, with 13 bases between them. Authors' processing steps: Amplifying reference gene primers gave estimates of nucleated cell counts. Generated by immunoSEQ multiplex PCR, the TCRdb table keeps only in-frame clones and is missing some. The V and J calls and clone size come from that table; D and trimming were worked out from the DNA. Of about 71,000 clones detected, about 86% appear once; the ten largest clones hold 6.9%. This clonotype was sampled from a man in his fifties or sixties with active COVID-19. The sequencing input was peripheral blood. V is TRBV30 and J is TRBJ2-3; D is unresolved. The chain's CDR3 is CAWSWAGFADTQYF. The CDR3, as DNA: TGTGCCTGGAGTTGGGCTGGATTTGCAGATACGCAGTATTTT.